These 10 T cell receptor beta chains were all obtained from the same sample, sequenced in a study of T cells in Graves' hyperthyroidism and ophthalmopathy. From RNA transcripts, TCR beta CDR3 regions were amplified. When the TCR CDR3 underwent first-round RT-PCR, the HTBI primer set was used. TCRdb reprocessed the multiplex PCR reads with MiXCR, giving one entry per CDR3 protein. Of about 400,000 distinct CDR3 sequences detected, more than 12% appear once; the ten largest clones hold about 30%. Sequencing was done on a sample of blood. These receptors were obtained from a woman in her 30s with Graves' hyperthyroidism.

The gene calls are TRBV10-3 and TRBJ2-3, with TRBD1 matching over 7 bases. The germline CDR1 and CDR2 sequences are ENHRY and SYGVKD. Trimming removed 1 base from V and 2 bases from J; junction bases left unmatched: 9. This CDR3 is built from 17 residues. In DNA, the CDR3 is TGTGCCATCAGTGAGTGGACAGGACAGCGCTTCACAGATACGCAGTATTTT. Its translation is CAISEWTGQRFTDTQYF.

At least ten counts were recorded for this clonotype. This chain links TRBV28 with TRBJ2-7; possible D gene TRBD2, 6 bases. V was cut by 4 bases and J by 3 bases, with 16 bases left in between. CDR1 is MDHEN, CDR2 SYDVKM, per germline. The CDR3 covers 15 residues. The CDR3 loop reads CASSWQGRGIYEQYF. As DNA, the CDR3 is TGTGCCAGCAGTTGGCAGGGCCGGGGGATCTACGAGCAGTACTTC.

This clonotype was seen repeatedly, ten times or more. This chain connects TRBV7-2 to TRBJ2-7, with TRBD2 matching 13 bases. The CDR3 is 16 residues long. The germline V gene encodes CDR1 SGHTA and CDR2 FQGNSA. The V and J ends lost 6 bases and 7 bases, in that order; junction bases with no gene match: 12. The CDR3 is CASSFSGTSGTGEQYF. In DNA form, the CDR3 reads TGTGCCAGCAGTTTTTCTGGGACTAGCGGGACGGGGGAGCAGTACTTC.

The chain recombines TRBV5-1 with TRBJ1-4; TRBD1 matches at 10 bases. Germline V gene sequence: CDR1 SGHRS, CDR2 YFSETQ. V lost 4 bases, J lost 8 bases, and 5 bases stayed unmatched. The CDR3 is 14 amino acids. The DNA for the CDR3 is TGCGCCAGCAGCACGGGGACAGGGGTCGAAAAACTGTTTTTT. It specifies CASSTGTGVEKLFF.

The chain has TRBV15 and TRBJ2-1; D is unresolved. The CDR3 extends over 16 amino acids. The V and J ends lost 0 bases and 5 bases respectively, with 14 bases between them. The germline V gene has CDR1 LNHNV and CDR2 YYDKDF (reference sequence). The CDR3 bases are TGTGCCACCAGCAGAGAGCGATCACGGAAAGACAATGAGCAGTTCTTC. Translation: CATSRERSRKDNEQFF.

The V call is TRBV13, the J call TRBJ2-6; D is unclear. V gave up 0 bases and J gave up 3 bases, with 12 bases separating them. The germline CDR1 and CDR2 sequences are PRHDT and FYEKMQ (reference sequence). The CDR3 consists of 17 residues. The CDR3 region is CASSLGLLVHGANVLTF. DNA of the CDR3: TGTGCCAGCAGCTTAGGCCTTTTAGTTCATGGGGCCAACGTCCTGACTTTC.

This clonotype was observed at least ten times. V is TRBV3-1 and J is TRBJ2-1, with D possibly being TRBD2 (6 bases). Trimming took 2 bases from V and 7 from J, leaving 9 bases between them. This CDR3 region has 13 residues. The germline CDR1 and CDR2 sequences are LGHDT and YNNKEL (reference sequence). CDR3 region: CASSQLGTNEQFF. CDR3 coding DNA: TGTGCCAGCAGCCAACTCGGGACTAATGAGCAGTTCTTC.

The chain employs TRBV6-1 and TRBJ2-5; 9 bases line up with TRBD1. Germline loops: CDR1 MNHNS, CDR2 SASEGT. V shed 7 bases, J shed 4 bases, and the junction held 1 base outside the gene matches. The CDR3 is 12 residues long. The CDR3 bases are TGTGCCAGCACGGACAGGGGAGAGACCCAGTACTTC. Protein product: CASTDRGETQYF.

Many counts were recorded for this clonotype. In DNA, the CDR3 is TGTGCCAGCATTTGGGACAGGGAATTGAATGAGCAGTTCTTC. Amino acid sequence: CASIWDRELNEQFF. V usage is TRBV2 and J usage is TRBJ2-1, with 9 bases aligning to TRBD1. The length of the CDR3 is 14 residues. V was clipped by 7 bases and J by 7 bases; unmatched bases: 8. Germline V gives CDR1 SNHLY, CDR2 FYNNEI.

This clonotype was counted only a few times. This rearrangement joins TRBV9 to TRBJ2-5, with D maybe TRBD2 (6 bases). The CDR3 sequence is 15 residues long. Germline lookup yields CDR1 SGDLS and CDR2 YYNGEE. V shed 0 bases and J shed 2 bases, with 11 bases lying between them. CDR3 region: CASSVGGGTQETQYF. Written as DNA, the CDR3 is TGTGCCAGCAGCGTAGGTGGCGGGACTCAAGAGACCCAGTACTTC. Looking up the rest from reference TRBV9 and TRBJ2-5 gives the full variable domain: DSGVTQTPKHLITATGQRVTLRCSPRSGDLSVYWYQQSLDQGLQFLIQYYNGEERAKGNILERFSAQQFPDLHSELNLSSLELGDSALYFCASSVGGGTQETQYFGPGTRLLVL.